The 9 T cell receptor beta chains below were found in one sample sequenced in a study of blood T cell repertoires in COVID-19. TCRdb's table, derived via immunoSEQ multiplex PCR, lists solely in-frame clones and lacks some. The top ten hold roughly 3.1% of the sample, which has over 400,000 clones, 70% to 90% seen once. The specimen sequenced was peripheral blood. Receptors were obtained from a human donor in a cohort sampled during active COVID-19.

In this sample, this clone turned up once. The chain recombines TRBV18 with TRBJ2-3; 15 bases align to TRBD2. Losses at the gene ends were 2 bases for V and 2 bases for J; bases not matched to a gene: 5. The CDR3 has 18 amino acids. Germline CDR1 reads KGHSH; CDR2 reads LQKENI. CDR3 DNA: TGTGCCAGCTCACCATTCGGGACTAGCGGGAGGTCCACAGATACGCAGTATTTT. Translated: CASSPFGTSGRSTDTQYF.

This clone was seen once. The genes are TRBV5-6 and TRBJ1-2; 8 bases align to TRBD1. The CDR3 has 15 residues. V shed 4 bases, J shed 6 bases, and the junction held 11 bases outside the gene matches. Germline assignment: CDR1 SGHDT and CDR2 YYEEEE. CDR3 residues: CASSAPGQVIHGYTF. DNA of the CDR3: TGTGCCAGCAGCGCGCCGGGACAGGTCATCCATGGCTACACCTTC.

This clone was detected a few times. The V and J genes are TRBV2 and TRBJ2-7, with 7 positions matching TRBD1. Per the germline V gene, CDR1 is SNHLY and CDR2 is FYNNEI. J lost 3 bases, V lost 6 bases, and 5 bases had no gene match. CDR3 size: 13 residues. The CDR3 coding sequence is TGTGCCAGCAGGGGACAGATAATCTACGAGCAGTACTTC. This sequence encodes CASRGQIIYEQYF.

The genes are TRBV9 and TRBJ2-5, with D maybe TRBD2 (5 bases). This CDR3 spans 13 amino acids. The V gene's germline CDR1 is SGDLS and CDR2 YYNGEE. V was clipped by 3 bases and J by 4 bases, with 10 bases between them. The CDR3 DNA sequence: TGTGCCAGCAGCGGACGGGGTTTAGAGACCCAGTACTTC. It translates to CASSGRGLETQYF. The variable domain in full, completed from reference TRBV9 and TRBJ2-5, reads DSGVTQTPKHLITATGQRVTLRCSPRSGDLSVYWYQQSLDQGLQFLIQYYNGEERAKGNILERFSAQQFPDLHSELNLSSLELGDSALYFCASSGRGLETQYFGPGTRLLVL.

This clone was detected only a few times. This chain uses TRBV7-9 with TRBJ2-7; 9 positions agree with TRBD1. The CDR3 is 16 residues long. J gave up 3 bases and V 4 bases, and 10 bases lay outside the gene matches. Germline V gene data show CDR1 as SEHNR and CDR2 as FQNEAQ (reference sequence). The CDR3 spells CASSSGRGTGRYEQYF. The CDR3 nucleotides read TGTGCCAGCAGCTCGGGGCGGGGGACAGGGCGCTACGAGCAGTACTTC.

The chain employs TRBV7-3 and TRBJ2-1; D is uncertain. The CDR3 consists of 13 residues. V was shortened by 5 bases and J by 9 bases, with 14 bases between the two germline ends. CDR1 and CDR2 (germline): SGHTA, FQGTGA. In nucleotides, the CDR3 is TGTGCCAGCAGCCCCACCGTCTTGGCTGAGCAGTTCTTC. The encoded protein is CASSPTVLAEQFF.

The rearrangement uses TRBV6-6 and TRBJ2-1, with a possible D match to TRBD1 (5 bases). The V and J ends lost 6 bases and 5 bases respectively, with 14 bases between them. The CDR3 covers 14 residues. Germline CDR1 and CDR2: MNHNY and SVGAGI (reference sequence). In DNA form, the CDR3 reads TGTGCCAGCAGCTCCGACAGATTCCACAATGAGCAGTTCTTC. Translation: CASSSDRFHNEQFF.

Here the CDR3 DNA reads TGTGCCAGCAGCTTGCTAGCGGGGCCCAATGAGCAGTTCTTC. This codes for CASSLLAGPNEQFF. The chain has TRBV7-9 and TRBJ2-1; 9 bases align to TRBD2. This CDR3 contains 14 residues. V was pared by 3 bases and J by 6 bases, with 3 bases of the junction left unmatched. Germline loops: CDR1 SEHNR, CDR2 FQNEAQ (reference sequence).

The rearrangement uses TRBV12-3 or TRBV12-4 and TRBJ2-1; no clear D. The germline V and J ends were trimmed by 2 bases and 5 bases, with 7 bases remaining between them. This CDR3 contains 13 residues. The CDR3 DNA reads TGTGCCAGCAGTTTACTTACAAACAATGAGCAGTTCTTC. Its protein is CASSLLTNNEQFF.